In this sample, the clone carrying this T cell receptor beta chain turned up a few times. Regions amplified from RNA transcripts were the TCR beta CDR3 regions. The TCR CDR3 was amplified in a first-round RT-PCR using the HTBI primer set. MiXCR was run by TCRdb on the multiplex PCR reads, yielding one entry per CDR3 protein. Seen here are under 650,000 distinct CDR3 sequences, about 17% observed once, and the top ten hold approximately 3.9%. Graves' hyperthyroidism showing no ophthalmopathy progression within 18 months was considered stable. Hyperthyroidism in the patients, aged 18 to 65, was newly diagnosed and under 2 months in duration. Exclusion followed for patients with uncontrolled infection, other autoimmune disease, pregnancy or lactation. These data originate in a study of T cells in Graves' hyperthyroidism and ophthalmopathy. The sequence was collected from a woman in her 30s with Graves' hyperthyroidism. Sequenced: blood.

CDR3 loop: CASSQSSGQQYF. DNA for the CDR3: TGTGCCAGCAGTCAGTCAAGCGGGCAGCAGTATTTT. The V gene is TRBV6-1, the J gene TRBJ2-3, with D possibly TRBD2 on 6 matching bases. Per germline, CDR1 MNHNS and CDR2 SASEGT. V lost 5 bases, J lost 11 bases, and 14 bases lay in between. CDR3 size: 12 residues.